Shown below are 28 T cell receptor beta chains from a single sample sequenced in a study of blood T cell repertoires in COVID-19. Libraries were prepared by immunoSEQ multiplex PCR; TCRdb keeps only in-frame clonotypes and omits some of them. Here the sample spans about 150,000 clones, around 87% being singletons. What was sequenced was peripheral blood. Receptors were obtained from a man in his forties or fifties with active COVID-19.

Written as DNA, the CDR3 is TGTGCCAGCCGCGGACTAGCCGGCACCGGGGAGCTGTTTTTT. Its translation: CASRGLAGTGELFF. The chain links TRBV6-4 to TRBJ2-2; TRBD2 matches at 8 bases. The CDR3 spans 14 residues. Per germline, CDR1 MRHNA and CDR2 SNTAGT. J lost 4 bases, V lost 8 bases, and 6 bases had no gene match.

The chain is built from TRBV21-1 and TRBJ2-4; TRBD1 is taken as the D call from the table, unchecked against the DNA. TRBV21-1 is shown as a pseudogene. The CDR3 runs to 13 residues. CDR3 protein: CARGARPKNIQYF. The CDR3 bases are TGTGCCAGAGGGGCGCGGCCCAAAAACATTCAGTACTTC.

The chain combines TRBV13 with TRBJ2-1; 12 bases match TRBD2. With 1 base clipped from V and 4 bases from J, the junction kept 2 bases outside the gene matches. The germline CDR1 and CDR2 sequences are PRHDT and FYEKMQ (reference sequence). The CDR3 consists of 16 residues. The CDR3 protein is CASSLDTSGGYNEQFF. The CDR3 DNA is TGTGCCAGCAGCTTAGACACTAGCGGGGGGTACAATGAGCAGTTCTTC.

The V gene is TRBV25-1, the J gene TRBJ2-5; 9 nucleotides line up with TRBD1. V was pared by 6 bases and J by 5 bases, with 7 bases of the junction left unmatched. CDR1 MGHDK and CDR2 SYGVNS come from the germline V gene. The CDR3 sequence is 14 residues long. DNA for the CDR3: TGTGCCAGCAGACCCTCCGGGACAGGGGAGACCCAGTACTTC. Its translation: CASRPSGTGETQYF.

The chain recombines TRBV19 with TRBJ1-6; 9 positions match TRBD1. V trimming: 3 bases; J trimming: 7 bases; junction bases outside the gene matches: 7. Germline V lookup: CDR1 LNHDA, CDR2 SQIVND (reference sequence). The CDR3 covers 16 residues. The CDR3 loop is CASSMFAQGANSPLHF. The CDR3 bases are TGTGCCAGTAGTATGTTCGCACAGGGGGCGAATTCACCCCTCCACTTT.

J is TRBJ2-3 and V is TRBV12-3 or TRBV12-4; TRBD2 is a possible D gene (7 bases). V shed 6 bases and J shed 4 bases, with 11 bases lying between them. The CDR3 sequence is 13 residues long. CDR3 nucleotide sequence: TGTGCCAGCAGCTCCGGGGGGCCAGATACGCAGTATTTT. It specifies CASSSGGPDTQYF.

The rearrangement joins TRBV11-3 to TRBJ2-5; D possibly corresponds to TRBD1 (6 bases). V lost 2 bases and J lost 4, with 14 bases in between. Germline-derived CDR1 and CDR2 are SGHNT and YENEEA. The CDR3 consists of 15 residues. The CDR3 DNA sequence: TGTGCCAGCAGCTTAACAGGGAGAAAGGGAGAGACCCAGTACTTC. Translation gives CASSLTGRKGETQYF.

The chain links TRBV5-6 to TRBJ2-5; a possible D gene is TRBD1 (5 bases). The CDR3 loop spans 15 amino acids. The germline CDR1 and CDR2 sequences are SGHDT and YYEEEE. V was shortened by 8 bases and J by 5 bases, with 22 bases between the two germline ends. As DNA, the CDR3 is TGTGCCAGTCGCCCCCCTGGACACGTTTCCGAGACCCAGTACTTC. This codes for CASRPPGHVSETQYF.

This chain links TRBV3-1 (or the pseudogene TRBV3-2) with TRBJ2-3; D perhaps matches TRBD2 (5 bases). The V gene's germline CDR1 is LGHDT and CDR2 YNNKEL (reference sequence). Trimming took off 1 base at V and 0 bases at J, with 14 bases between the two ends. The CDR3 is 17 residues long. CDR3 loop: CASSQVTLGESTDTQYF. The CDR3 DNA is TGTGCCAGCAGCCAAGTTACCCTTGGGGAGAGCACAGATACGCAGTATTTT.

The chain carries TRBV6-2 or TRBV6-3 and TRBJ1-5, with unresolved D. CDR3 length: 14 residues. CDR1 MNHEY and CDR2 SVGEGT come from the germline V gene. The V end lost 6 bases, the J end lost 1 base, and 10 bases lay between the germline ends. CDR3 nucleotides: TGTGCCAGCAGCCAGCTTTCGAGCAATCAGCCCCAGCATTTT. This translates into CASSQLSSNQPQHF.

J is TRBJ1-2 and V is TRBV25-1; 7 bases match TRBD1. The V and J ends lost 6 bases and 0 bases, in that order; junction bases with no gene match: 4. The germline V gene has CDR1 MGHDK and CDR2 SYGVNS. The CDR3 consists of 14 residues. The CDR3 nucleotides read TGTGCCAGCAGGGCCACAGGGGCTAACTATGGCTACACCTTC. It is translated as CASRATGANYGYTF.

The rearrangement links TRBV4-1 to TRBJ2-7; 9 bases agree with TRBD2. The V gene end was trimmed by 2 bases and the J gene end by 2 bases; junction bases not matched to a gene: 7. CDR3 length: 16 residues. Germline CDR1 and CDR2: MGHRA and YSYEKL. The CDR3 DNA follows: TGCGCCAGCAGCCAAAGATTGGGCGGGGGGGCCTACGAGCAGTACTTC. This encodes CASSQRLGGGAYEQYF.

The rearrangement joins TRBV5-1 to TRBJ2-2; D may be TRBD1 (5 bases). Germline V CDR1 and CDR2: SGHRS, YFSETQ. V was trimmed by 2 bases and J by 4 bases, leaving 21 bases between them. This CDR3 is 18 amino acids long. The CDR3: CASSLDSSAGRFTGELFF. CDR3 sequence (DNA): TGCGCCAGCAGCTTAGATTCCTCCGCAGGGCGGTTCACCGGGGAGCTGTTTTTT.

This chain connects TRBV5-1 to TRBJ1-1; D is possibly TRBD1 (5 bases). CDR3 size: 18 residues. V lost 0 bases and J 5 bases, leaving 23 bases between the germline ends. Germline-derived CDR1 and CDR2 are SGHRS and YFSETQ. For the CDR3, the DNA is TGCGCCAGCAGCTTGGGAAATGGCAGGGTCAGTAAGGAGACTGAAGCTTTCTTT. This gives the protein CASSLGNGRVSKETEAFF.

The rearrangement uses TRBV7-2 and TRBJ1-5, with unresolved D. Germline-derived CDR1 and CDR2 are SGHTA and FQGNSA. The V end lost 1 base, the J end lost 0 bases, and 7 bases lay between the germline ends. This CDR3 is 15 amino acids long. The CDR3 nucleotides read TGTGCCAGCAGCTTAGAGGAGGGTAGCAATCAGCCCCAGCATTTT. This translates into CASSLEEGSNQPQHF.

The CDR3 protein is CASSQDARSGGEETQYF. The CDR3 nucleotides are TGTGCCAGCAGCCAAGACGCCCGAAGCGGGGGTGAAGAGACCCAGTACTTC. The chain combines TRBV3-1 (or the pseudogene TRBV3-2) with TRBJ2-5; 8 nucleotides agree with TRBD2. The length of the CDR3 is 17 residues. V shed 0 bases and J 3 bases; nucleotides not matched to a gene: 9. Germline V CDR1 and CDR2: LGHDT, YNNKEL (reference sequence).

The rearrangement links TRBV3-1 (or the pseudogene TRBV3-2) to TRBJ1-2; D gene unclear. CDR3 length: 13 residues. Deletions cut 0 bases from V and 4 bases from J, with 6 bases between. CDR1 is LGHDT and CDR2 is YNNKEL in the germline V gene (reference sequence). CDR3 loop: CASSQDLRYGYTF. The CDR3 nucleotides read TGTGCCAGCAGCCAAGATCTCCGCTATGGCTACACCTTC.

The genes are TRBV21-1 and TRBJ1-5. TRBV21-1 is noted as a pseudogene. The CDR3 covers 18 residues. CDR3 sequence reads: CASSTGGHNLYSNQPQHF. The CDR3 region has the DNA TGTGCCAGCAGCACGGGGGGACATAACCTTTATAGCAATCAGCCCCAGCATTTT.

The CDR3 is CSVAARGRPGELFF. The CDR3 DNA reads TGCAGCGTTGCGGCGAGGGGGCGACCCGGGGAGCTGTTTTTT. This chain connects TRBV29-1 to TRBJ2-2; 7 nucleotides line up with TRBD1. The V and J ends lost 4 bases and 6 bases, in that order; junction bases with no gene match: 8. The CDR3 is 14 residues long. CDR1 is SQVTM and CDR2 is ANQGSEA in the germline V gene.

The chain links TRBV6-5 to TRBJ2-3; 7 bases are shared with TRBD1. Trimming took 6 bases from V and 3 from J; bases not matched to a gene: 9. Germline CDR1 reads MNHEY; CDR2 reads SVGAGI. The CDR3 extends over 15 amino acids. CDR3 in DNA: TGTGCCAGCAGATCGATCGCAGGGGGTACAGATACGCAGTATTTT. This codes for CASRSIAGGTDTQYF.

This chain joins TRBV19 and TRBJ1-5, with D perhaps matching TRBD1 (5 bases). Germline V gene sequence: CDR1 LNHDA, CDR2 SQIVND (reference sequence). The CDR3 contains 16 residues. V gave up 7 bases and J gave up 0 bases, with 16 bases separating them. The CDR3 spells CASTREGTYSNQPQHF. The CDR3 DNA is TGTGCCAGTACCAGGGAGGGCACATATAGCAATCAGCCCCAGCATTTT.

In its sample, this clone was seen a few times. V and J are TRBV11-1 and TRBJ2-7; 8 positions agree with TRBD2. The germline gives CDR1 SGHAT, CDR2 FQDESV (reference sequence). The CDR3 is 15 amino acids. Germline trimming cut 3 bases from V and 1 base from J; bases unmatched to any gene: 5. The CDR3 protein is CASSFSGGASYEQYF. The CDR3 bases are TGTGCCAGCAGCTTTTCGGGGGGGGCTTCCTACGAGCAGTACTTC.

This chain uses TRBV11-2 with TRBJ2-4; D remains ambiguous. CDR1 is SGHAT and CDR2 is FQNNGV in the germline V gene. The CDR3 loop spans 17 amino acids. V lost 7 bases, J lost 0 bases, and 19 bases lay in between. CDR3 amino acids: CASILGGQDLAKNIQYF. CDR3 DNA sequence: TGTGCCAGCATCCTGGGTGGGCAGGATCTAGCCAAAAACATTCAGTACTTC.

V and J are TRBV5-1 and TRBJ2-3, with 8 bases that match TRBD2. CDR1 SGHRS and CDR2 YFSETQ come from the germline V gene. V lost 5 bases to trimming and J lost 1 base; unmatched junction nucleotides: 9. This CDR3 contains 16 residues. The chain's CDR3 is CASSRGGTHGTDTQYF. The CDR3 DNA reads TGCGCCAGCAGTCGGGGGGGTACCCACGGCACAGATACGCAGTATTTT.

The chain links TRBV7-2 to TRBJ2-1, with no clear D. CDR1 is SGHTA, CDR2 FQGNSA, per germline. Trimming cost V 1 base and J 6 bases, with 10 bases left between them. This CDR3 comprises 14 residues. Here the CDR3 reads CASSLVRSTNEQFF. Written as DNA, the CDR3 is TGTGCCAGCAGCTTAGTCCGGTCCACCAATGAGCAGTTCTTC. The complete variable domain, with remaining parts taken from reference TRBV7-2 and TRBJ2-1, reads GAGVSQSPSNKVTEKGKDVELRCDPISGHTALYWYRQSLGQGLEFLIYFQGNSAPDKSGLPSDRFSAERTGGSVSTLTIQRTQQEDSAVYLCASSLVRSTNEQFFGPGTRLTVL.

This chain uses TRBV28 with TRBJ2-3; TRBD2 aligns across 7 bases. CDR3 length: 14 amino acids. V lost 5 bases to trimming and J lost 2 bases; unmatched junction nucleotides: 4. Germline V lookup: CDR1 MDHEN, CDR2 SYDVKM. The CDR3 coding sequence is TGTGCCAGCAGTCCCAGCGGGGTCACAGATACGCAGTATTTT. Translated: CASSPSGVTDTQYF.

The chain joins TRBV6-6 to TRBJ1-1; D gene ambiguous. The germline CDR1 and CDR2 sequences are MNHNY and SVGAGI (reference sequence). The V end lost 10 bases, the J end lost 5 bases, and 11 bases lay between the germline ends. This CDR3 comprises 11 residues. CDR3 DNA sequence: TGTGCCACGCGGATCGGAACTGAAGCTTTCTTT. Translation: CATRIGTEAFF.

This chain links TRBV5-1 with TRBJ2-7, with D possibly matching TRBD1 (7 bases). This CDR3 has 14 residues. Looked up from germline, CDR1 is SGHRS and CDR2 is YFSETQ. Trimming stripped 6 bases from V and 3 bases from J, with 16 bases between. This chain's CDR3 is CASTPGGNNYEQYF. CDR3 sequence (DNA): TGCGCCAGCACCCCAGGGGGGAACAACTACGAGCAGTACTTC. The entire variable domain, with the rest obtained from reference TRBV5-1 and TRBJ2-7, is as follows: KAGVTQTPRYLIKTRGQQVTLSCSPISGHRSVSWYQQTPGQGLQFLFEYFSETQRNKGNFPGRFSGRQFSNSRSEMNVSTLELGDSALYLCASTPGGNNYEQYFGPGTRLTVT.